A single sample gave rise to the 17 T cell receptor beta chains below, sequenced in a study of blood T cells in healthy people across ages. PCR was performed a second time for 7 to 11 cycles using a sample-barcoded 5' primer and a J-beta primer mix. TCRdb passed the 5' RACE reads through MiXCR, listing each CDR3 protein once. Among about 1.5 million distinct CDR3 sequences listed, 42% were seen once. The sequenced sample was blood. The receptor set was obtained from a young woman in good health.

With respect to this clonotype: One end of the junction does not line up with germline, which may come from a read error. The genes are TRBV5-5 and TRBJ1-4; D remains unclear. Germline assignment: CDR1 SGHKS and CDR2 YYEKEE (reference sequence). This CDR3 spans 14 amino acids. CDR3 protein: CACSLAGEGEKLFF. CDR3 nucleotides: TGTGCCTGCAGCTTGGCCGGGGAAGGGGAAAAACTGTTTTTT.

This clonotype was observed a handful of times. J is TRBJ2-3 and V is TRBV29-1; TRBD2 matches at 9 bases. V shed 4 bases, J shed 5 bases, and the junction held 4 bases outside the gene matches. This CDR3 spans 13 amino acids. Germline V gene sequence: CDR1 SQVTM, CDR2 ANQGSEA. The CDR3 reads CSVVAGVGDTQYF. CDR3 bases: TGCAGCGTTGTAGCGGGAGTGGGAGATACGCAGTATTTT.

CDR3 residues: CASSQDGTGSLYEQYF. The CDR3 nucleotides read TGTGCCAGCAGCCAAGATGGGACAGGGTCCCTCTACGAGCAGTACTTC. The chain uses TRBV3-1 and TRBJ2-7; 9 bases fit TRBD1. Trimming took 0 bases from V and 3 from J; bases not matched to a gene: 6. The length of the CDR3 is 16 residues. The germline V gene has CDR1 LGHDT and CDR2 YNNKEL (reference sequence).

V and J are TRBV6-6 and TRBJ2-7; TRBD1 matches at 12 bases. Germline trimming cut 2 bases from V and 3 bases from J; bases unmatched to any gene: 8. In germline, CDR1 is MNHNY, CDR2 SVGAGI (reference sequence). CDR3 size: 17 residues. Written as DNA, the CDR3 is TGTGCCAGCAGTTACGTGGGCGGGACAGGGGGCAACTACGAGCAGTACTTC. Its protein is CASSYVGGTGGNYEQYF.

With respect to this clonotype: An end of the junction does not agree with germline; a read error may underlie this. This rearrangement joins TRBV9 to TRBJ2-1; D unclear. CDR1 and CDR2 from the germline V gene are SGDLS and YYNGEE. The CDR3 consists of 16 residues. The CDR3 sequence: CASSPDLRPLYNERFF. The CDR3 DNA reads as TGTGCCAGCAGCCCAGACCTCCGTCCGCTCTACAATGAGCGGTTCTTC.

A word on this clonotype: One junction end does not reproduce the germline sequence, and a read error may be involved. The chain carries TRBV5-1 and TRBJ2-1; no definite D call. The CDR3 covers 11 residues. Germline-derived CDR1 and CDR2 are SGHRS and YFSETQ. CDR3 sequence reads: CAGSLDNEQFF. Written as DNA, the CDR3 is TGCGCCGGCAGCTTGGACAATGAGCAGTTCTTC.

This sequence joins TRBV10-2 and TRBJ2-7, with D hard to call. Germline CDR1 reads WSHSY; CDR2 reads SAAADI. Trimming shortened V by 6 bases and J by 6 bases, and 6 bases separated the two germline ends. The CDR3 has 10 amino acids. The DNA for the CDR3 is TGCGCCAGCAGGGCATCCGAGCAGTACTTC. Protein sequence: CASRASEQYF.

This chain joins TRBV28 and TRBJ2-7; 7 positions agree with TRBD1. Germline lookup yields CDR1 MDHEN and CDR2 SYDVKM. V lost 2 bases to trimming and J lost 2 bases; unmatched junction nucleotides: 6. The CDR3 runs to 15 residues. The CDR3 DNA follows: TGTGCCAGCAGTTTAACCCAGGACAGGCCCTACGAGCAGTACTTC. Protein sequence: CASSLTQDRPYEQYF.

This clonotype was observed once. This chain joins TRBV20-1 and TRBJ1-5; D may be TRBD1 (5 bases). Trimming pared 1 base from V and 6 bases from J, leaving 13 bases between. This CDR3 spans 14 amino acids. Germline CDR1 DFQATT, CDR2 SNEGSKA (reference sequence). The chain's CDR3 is CSARATWDGQPQHF. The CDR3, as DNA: TGCAGTGCTAGAGCGACGTGGGACGGTCAGCCCCAGCATTTT.

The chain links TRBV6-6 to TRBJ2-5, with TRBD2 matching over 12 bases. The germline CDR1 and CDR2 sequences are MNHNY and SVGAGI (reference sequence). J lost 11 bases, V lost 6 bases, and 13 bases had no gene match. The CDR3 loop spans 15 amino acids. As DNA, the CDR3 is TGTGCCAGCAGGACGACTAGCGGGAGTTACAATGAGCAGTACTTC. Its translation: CASRTTSGSYNEQYF.

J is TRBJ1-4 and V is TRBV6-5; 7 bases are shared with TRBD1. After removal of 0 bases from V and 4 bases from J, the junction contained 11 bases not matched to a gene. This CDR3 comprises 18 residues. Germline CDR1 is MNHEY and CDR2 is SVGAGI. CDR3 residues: CASSYSATTGQDNEKLFF. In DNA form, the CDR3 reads TGTGCCAGCAGTTACTCCGCCACAACAGGACAGGATAATGAAAAACTGTTTTTT.

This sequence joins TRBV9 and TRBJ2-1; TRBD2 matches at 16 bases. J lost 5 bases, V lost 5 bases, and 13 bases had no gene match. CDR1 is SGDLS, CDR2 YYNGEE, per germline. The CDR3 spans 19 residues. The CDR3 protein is CASSREGLAGGPGHNEQFF. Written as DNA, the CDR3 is TGTGCCAGCAGTCGCGAGGGACTAGCGGGGGGGCCGGGCCACAATGAGCAGTTCTTC.

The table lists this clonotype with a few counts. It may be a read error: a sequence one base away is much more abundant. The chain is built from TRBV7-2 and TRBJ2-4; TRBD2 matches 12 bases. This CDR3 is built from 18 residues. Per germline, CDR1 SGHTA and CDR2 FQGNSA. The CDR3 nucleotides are TGTGCCGGCAGCTTAGCGTTTAGTCGACTAGCGGGAGCAAACATTCAGTACTTC. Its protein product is CAGSLAFSRLAGANIQYF. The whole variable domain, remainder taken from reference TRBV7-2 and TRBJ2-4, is GAGVSQSPSNKVTEKGKDVELRCDPISGHTALYWYRQSLGQGLEFLIYFQGNSAPDKSGLPSDRFSAERTGGSVSTLTIQRTQQEDSAVYLCAGSLAFSRLAGANIQYFGAGTRLSVL.

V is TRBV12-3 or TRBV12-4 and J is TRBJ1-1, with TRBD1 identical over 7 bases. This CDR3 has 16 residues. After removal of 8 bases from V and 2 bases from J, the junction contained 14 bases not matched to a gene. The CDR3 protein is CASHPATGAPNTEAFF. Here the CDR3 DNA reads TGTGCCAGCCATCCCGCCACAGGGGCCCCCAACACTGAAGCTTTCTTT.

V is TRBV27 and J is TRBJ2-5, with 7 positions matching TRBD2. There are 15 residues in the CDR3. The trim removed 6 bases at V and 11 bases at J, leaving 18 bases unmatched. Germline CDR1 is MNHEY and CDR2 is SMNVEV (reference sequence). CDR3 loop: CASSPRLAPTGEQYF. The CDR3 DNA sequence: TGTGCCAGCAGCCCTAGACTAGCCCCTACGGGGGAGCAGTACTTC.

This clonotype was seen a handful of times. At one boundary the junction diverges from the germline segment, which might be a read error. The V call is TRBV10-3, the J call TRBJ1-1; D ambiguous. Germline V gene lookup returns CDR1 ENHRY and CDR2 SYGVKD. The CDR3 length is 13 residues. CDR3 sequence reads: CASSESRYTEAFF. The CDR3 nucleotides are TGTGCCAGCAGTGAGTCAAGGTACACTGAAGCTTTCTTT.

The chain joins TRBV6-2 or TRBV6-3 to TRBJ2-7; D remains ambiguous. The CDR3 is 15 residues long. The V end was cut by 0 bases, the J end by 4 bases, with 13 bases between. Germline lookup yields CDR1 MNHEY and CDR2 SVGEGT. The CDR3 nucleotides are TGTGCCAGCAGTTACTCTGACGACATCGGGTACGAGCAGTACTTC. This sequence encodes CASSYSDDIGYEQYF.